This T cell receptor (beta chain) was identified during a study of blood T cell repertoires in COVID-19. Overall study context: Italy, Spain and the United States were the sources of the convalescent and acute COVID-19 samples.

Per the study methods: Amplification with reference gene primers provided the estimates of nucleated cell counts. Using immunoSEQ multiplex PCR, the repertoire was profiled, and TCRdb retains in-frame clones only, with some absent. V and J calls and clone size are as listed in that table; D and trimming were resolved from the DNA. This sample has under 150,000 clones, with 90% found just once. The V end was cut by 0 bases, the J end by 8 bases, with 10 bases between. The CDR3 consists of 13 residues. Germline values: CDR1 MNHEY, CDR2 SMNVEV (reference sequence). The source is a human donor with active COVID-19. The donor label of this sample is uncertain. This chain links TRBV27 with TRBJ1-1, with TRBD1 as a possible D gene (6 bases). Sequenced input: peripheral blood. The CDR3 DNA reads TGTGCCAGCAGTTTATCCGGACAGAGCGAAGCTTTCTTT. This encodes CASSLSGQSEAFF.